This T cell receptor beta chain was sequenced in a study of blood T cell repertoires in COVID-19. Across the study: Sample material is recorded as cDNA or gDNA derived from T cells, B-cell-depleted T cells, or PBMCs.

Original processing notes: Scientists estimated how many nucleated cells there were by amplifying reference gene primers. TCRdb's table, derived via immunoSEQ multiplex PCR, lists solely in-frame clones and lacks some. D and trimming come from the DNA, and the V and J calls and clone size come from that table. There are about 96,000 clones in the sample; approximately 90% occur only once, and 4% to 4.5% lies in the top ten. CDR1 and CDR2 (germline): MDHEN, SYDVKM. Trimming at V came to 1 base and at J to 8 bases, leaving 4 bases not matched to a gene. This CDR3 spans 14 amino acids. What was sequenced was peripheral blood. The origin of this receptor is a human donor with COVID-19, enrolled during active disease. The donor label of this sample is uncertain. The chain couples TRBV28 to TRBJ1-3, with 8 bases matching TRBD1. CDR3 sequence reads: CASSLFGQGYTIYF. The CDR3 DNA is TGTGCCAGCAGTTTATTCGGACAGGGATACACCATATATTTT.